These 27 T cell receptor beta chains originate from one sample sequenced in a study of OX40 agonist ivuxolimab in advanced cancers. TCRdb's table, derived via immunoSEQ multiplex PCR, lists solely in-frame clones and lacks some. The data show about 89,000 clones, about 82% seen once. The material sequenced was CD4+ or CD8+ T cells sorted from blood, taken in a trial of the OX40 agonist ivuxolimab. The source is an adult with an advanced solid tumor such as melanoma, head and neck, liver or kidney cancer.

This clone was recorded a few times. The V and J genes are TRBV28 and TRBJ1-6; D perhaps matches TRBD1 (6 bases). Germline CDR1 and CDR2: MDHEN and SYDVKM. The CDR3 consists of 15 residues. Trimming cost V 5 bases and J 14 bases, with 22 bases left between them. The CDR3 region has the DNA TGTGCCAGCAGTACCCACAGGGACCTTGGTAGGTCCCTCCACTTT. This encodes CASSTHRDLGRSLHF.

This sequence joins TRBV2 and TRBJ1-5, with D possibly being TRBD1 (6 bases). The CDR3 has 16 amino acids. V lost 5 bases, J lost 6 bases, and 20 bases lay in between. Per germline, CDR1 SNHLY and CDR2 FYNNEI. Here the CDR3 DNA reads TGTGCCAGCAGTACTCGGGGGCGGCAGTCTGTTCAGCCCCAGCATTTT. This sequence encodes CASSTRGRQSVQPQHF.

This clone was seen more than once but under ten times. The chain combines TRBV10-3 with TRBJ2-7; D possibly corresponds to TRBD2 (5 bases). The CDR3 is 12 residues long. Germline-derived CDR1 and CDR2 are ENHRY and SYGVKD. The ends were cut back, 6 bases at V and 3 bases at J, with 9 bases in the middle. The CDR3 region has the DNA TGTGCCATCAGCCAACTAGGCTACGAGCAGTACTTC. This codes for CAISQLGYEQYF.

This chain links TRBV30 with TRBJ1-5, with a possible D match to TRBD1 (6 bases). This CDR3 spans 13 amino acids. Trimming cost V 4 bases and J 0 bases, with 7 bases left between them. CDR1 is GTSNPN and CDR2 is SVGIG in the germline V gene (reference sequence). CDR3 sequence (DNA): TGTGCCTGGAAGGGGGATAGCAATCAGCCCCAGCATTTT. Its translation: CAWKGDSNQPQHF.

This clone was detected once. This sequence joins TRBV18 and TRBJ2-3, with D unresolved. The germline V gene has CDR1 KGHSH and CDR2 LQKENI. The V end lost 6 bases, the J end lost 1 base, and 8 bases lay between the germline ends. The CDR3 length is 13 residues. CDR3 amino acids: CASSPGRTDTQYF. In DNA form, the CDR3 reads TGTGCCAGCTCGCCAGGACGCACAGATACGCAGTATTTT.

The chain has TRBV19 and TRBJ1-1; D not resolved. This CDR3 is 15 amino acids long. Per germline, CDR1 LNHDA and CDR2 SQIVND (reference sequence). V dropped 8 bases and J dropped 4 bases, with 20 bases sitting between them. Written as DNA, the CDR3 is TGTGCCAGTCGAGGAACGACGCTTAGTTTCACTGAAGCTTTCTTT. Its translation: CASRGTTLSFTEAFF.

The chain recombines TRBV7-9 with TRBJ1-5; TRBD1 aligns across 9 bases. V shed 6 bases and J 4 bases; nucleotides not matched to a gene: 10. Germline V gene sequence: CDR1 SEHNR, CDR2 FQNEAQ (reference sequence). The CDR3 is 16 amino acids. The CDR3 sequence is CASSQDAGQGNQPQHF. DNA of the CDR3: TGTGCCAGCAGTCAAGATGCGGGACAGGGAAATCAGCCCCAGCATTTT. The whole variable domain, remainder taken from reference TRBV7-9 and TRBJ1-5, is DTGVSQNPRHKITKRGQNVTFRCDPISEHNRLYWYRQTLGQGPEFLTYFQNEAQLEKSRLLSDRFSAERPKGSFSTLEIQRTEQGDSAMYLCASSQDAGQGNQPQHFGDGTRLSIL.

This chain uses TRBV27 with TRBJ1-1; no clear D gene. CDR3 size: 17 residues. Germline V gives CDR1 MNHEY, CDR2 SMNVEV (reference sequence). Trimming shortened V by 3 bases and J by 3 bases, and 20 bases separated the two germline ends. As DNA, the CDR3 is TGTGCCAGCAGTTTTCTGAGCGGTGGTAATCGGGACACTGAAGCTTTCTTT. The encoded protein is CASSFLSGGNRDTEAFF.

V gene TRBV9 combines with J gene TRBJ2-1; D not resolved. The V gene lost 0 bases and the J gene lost 0 bases, with 16 bases spanning the gap. The V gene's germline CDR1 is SGDLS and CDR2 YYNGEE. The length of the CDR3 is 18 residues. The CDR3 nucleotides read TGTGCCAGCAGCGTAGCTACCCCAGCGCCGCCCTCCTACAATGAGCAGTTCTTC. The encoded protein is CASSVATPAPPSYNEQFF.

J is TRBJ2-5 and V is TRBV21-1; the table's D call TRBD2 went unverified against the DNA. With the DNA end fitting TRBJ2-7 better, the J assignment may be wrong. TRBV21-1 is given as a pseudogene. The CDR3 is 17 amino acids. This CDR3 is CASSKVTSGRVPHEQYF. DNA of the CDR3: TGTGCCAGCAGCAAAGTCACTAGCGGGAGGGTTCCCCACGAGCAGTACTTC.

The chain recombines TRBV7-3 with TRBJ2-5, with D possibly being TRBD1 or TRBD2 (5 bases each). V was trimmed by 4 bases and J by 2 bases, leaving 8 bases between them. This CDR3 has 13 residues. Germline V gene lookup returns CDR1 SGHTA and CDR2 FQGTGA. CDR3 nucleotides: TGTGCCAGCAGCTCCGGGGCTCAAGAGACCCAGTACTTC. Protein sequence: CASSSGAQETQYF.

The rearrangement joins TRBV19 to TRBJ2-3; D assignment may be TRBD1 or TRBD2 (5 bases each). The CDR3 contains 17 residues. Germline CDR1 is LNHDA and CDR2 is SQIVND (reference sequence). The V and J ends lost 4 bases and 1 base respectively, with 18 bases between them. Here the CDR3 reads CASSTKGPSFRTDTQYF. CDR3 DNA: TGTGCCAGTAGTACGAAGGGACCCTCCTTTCGCACAGATACGCAGTATTTT.

The chain combines TRBV6-1 with TRBJ1-4, with D unclear. The V end was cut by 2 bases, the J end by 2 bases, with 6 bases between. The CDR3 totals 14 residues. CDR1 and CDR2 (germline): MNHNS, SASEGT. This CDR3 is CASSERGTNEKLFF. The CDR3 coding sequence is TGTGCCAGCAGTGAACGAGGGACTAATGAAAAACTGTTTTTT.

This chain connects TRBV9 to TRBJ2-1, with 8 bases matching TRBD1. In germline, CDR1 is SGDLS, CDR2 YYNGEE. The CDR3 totals 15 residues. Trimming at V came to 4 bases and at J to 3 bases, leaving 6 bases not matched to a gene. The CDR3 coding sequence is TGTGCCAGCAGCCCCTGGACAGGGAACTACAATGAGCAGTTCTTC. It encodes CASSPWTGNYNEQFF.

The CDR3, as DNA: TGTGCCAGCAGCCTTAAGAAGGGTCATGGCTACACCTTC. Translated: CASSLKKGHGYTF. The V and J genes are TRBV7-2 and TRBJ1-2; D ambiguous. The CDR3 contains 13 residues. V was trimmed by 5 bases and J by 6 bases, leaving 13 bases between them. The germline CDR1 and CDR2 sequences are SGHTA and FQGNSA.

This clone was seen more than once but under ten times. The V and J genes are TRBV29-1 and TRBJ1-2; D uncertain. Germline V gene lookup returns CDR1 SQVTM and CDR2 ANQGSEA. CDR3 size: 12 residues. V was trimmed by 1 base and J by 2 bases, leaving 5 bases between them. This CDR3 is CSVEGLNYGYTF. CDR3 DNA sequence: TGCAGCGTTGAAGGGCTAAACTATGGCTACACCTTC.

This rearrangement joins TRBV9 to TRBJ1-2, with 7 nucleotides matching TRBD1. This CDR3 region has 15 residues. Germline CDR1 reads SGDLS; CDR2 reads YYNGEE. The V gene end was trimmed by 0 bases and the J gene end by 6 bases; junction bases not matched to a gene: 8. In nucleotides, the CDR3 is TGTGCCAGCAGCGTAGGTGACAGGGTAGGCAATGGCTACACCTTC. It codes for CASSVGDRVGNGYTF.

The V and J genes are TRBV6-4 and TRBJ1-2; D is possibly TRBD1 (6 bases). Trimming stripped 4 bases from V and 2 bases from J, with 14 bases between. The CDR3 is 15 residues long. Germline lookup yields CDR1 MRHNA and CDR2 SNTAGT. As DNA, the CDR3 is TGTGCCAGCAGTGCCAATGGGGGGCCGAACTATGGCTACACCTTC. Translated, it gives CASSANGGPNYGYTF.

The chain carries TRBV11-2 and TRBJ1-1, with D perhaps matching TRBD1 (6 bases). Germline V gene sequence: CDR1 SGHAT, CDR2 FQNNGV. The CDR3 runs to 15 residues. V was shortened by 5 bases and J by 0 bases, with 13 bases between the two germline ends. In DNA, the CDR3 is TGTGCCAGCAGCCCTGGGACATTCTTGAACACTGAAGCTTTCTTT. It specifies CASSPGTFLNTEAFF.

The genes are TRBV18 and TRBJ2-7; 11 bases are a match to TRBD1. Germline lookup yields CDR1 KGHSH and CDR2 LQKENI. J was trimmed by 3 bases and V by 3 bases; bases with no gene match: 1. This CDR3 contains 14 residues. The CDR3 protein is CASSPGTGGYEQYF. Written as DNA, the CDR3 is TGTGCCAGCTCACCCGGGACAGGGGGCTACGAGCAGTACTTC.

The chain employs TRBV5-8 and TRBJ2-1, with 9 bases aligning to TRBD1. The CDR3 is made up of 15 amino acids. Germline-derived CDR1 and CDR2 are SGHTS and YDEGEE. V was clipped by 3 bases and J by 7 bases; unmatched bases: 8. Written as DNA, the CDR3 is TGTGCCAGCAGCTATGGCACAGGGGGCCGAAATGAGCAGTTCTTC. This gives the protein CASSYGTGGRNEQFF.

The V call is TRBV7-9, the J call TRBJ2-3; D may correspond to TRBD1 or TRBD2 (5 bases each). V was pared by 1 base and J by 2 bases, with 13 bases between. Germline CDR1 SEHNR, CDR2 FQNEAQ (reference sequence). The CDR3 contains 16 residues. This CDR3 reads CASSLVLGRDTDTQYF. CDR3 coding DNA: TGTGCCAGCAGCTTAGTACTAGGCAGGGACACAGATACGCAGTATTTT.

This chain links TRBV19 with TRBJ1-1, with D maybe TRBD1 (6 bases). The CDR3 extends over 14 amino acids. V lost 4 bases, J lost 3 bases, and 12 bases lay in between. CDR1 and CDR2 from the germline V gene are LNHDA and SQIVND (reference sequence). CDR3 residues: CASSNQGRDTEAFF. Here the CDR3 DNA reads TGTGCCAGTAGTAACCAGGGGAGGGACACTGAAGCTTTCTTT. Filled out from reference TRBV19 and TRBJ1-1, the complete variable domain reads DGGITQSPKYLFRKEGQNVTLSCEQNLNHDAMYWYRQDPGQGLRLIYYSQIVNDFQKGDIAEGYSVSREKKESFPLTVTSAQKNPTAFYLCASSNQGRDTEAFFGQGTRLTVV.

The V and J genes are TRBV19 and TRBJ1-6, with D possibly being TRBD1 (6 bases). V lost 3 bases and J lost 7, with 13 bases in between. This CDR3 contains 15 residues. Germline V CDR1 and CDR2: LNHDA, SQIVND (reference sequence). CDR3 in DNA: TGTGCCAGTAGTATCAGAGGACAGCGGAATTCACCCCTCCACTTT. Amino acids: CASSIRGQRNSPLHF.

This rearrangement joins TRBV6-5 to TRBJ1-2, with D perhaps matching TRBD1 (6 bases). Germline values: CDR1 MNHEY, CDR2 SVGAGI. The CDR3 is 15 amino acids. Trimming removed 2 bases at V and 0 bases at J, with 10 bases between. The CDR3 DNA is TGTGCCAGCAGTTACCAAGGACAGCCTAACTATGGCTACACCTTC. Amino acid sequence: CASSYQGQPNYGYTF.

The chain joins TRBV27 to TRBJ1-2; D is undetermined. V lost 5 bases and J lost 0, with 34 bases in between. CDR3 length: 22 residues. Germline V gives CDR1 MNHEY, CDR2 SMNVEV (reference sequence). The CDR3 sequence is CASSPWAPRTLKTLIANYGYTF. CDR3 nucleotide sequence: TGTGCCAGCAGTCCCTGGGCACCTCGGACCCTCAAAACACTAATAGCTAACTATGGCTACACCTTC.

The chain recombines TRBV7-2 with TRBJ2-4; no firm D call. Per the germline V gene, CDR1 is SGHTA and CDR2 is FQGNSA. The V gene lost 6 bases and the J gene lost 2 bases, with 17 bases spanning the gap. The CDR3 is 16 amino acids. The CDR3 spells CASRSKWVSTKNIQYF. The CDR3 DNA is TGTGCCAGCAGGTCGAAGTGGGTTTCGACCAAAAACATTCAGTACTTC.